This paragraph reports one T cell receptor (beta chain). The CDR3 covers 15 residues. CDR1 and CDR2 from the germline V gene are MNHNY and SVGAGI (reference sequence). The junction had 11 bases not matched to a gene; V was cut back by 6 bases and J by 6 bases. Some clones are missing from TCRdb's copy, which holds only in-frame ones; the method was immunoSEQ multiplex PCR. The sample consists of around 71,000 clones, 92% of them appearing once. The data derive from a study of T cell changes during pregnancy in multiple sclerosis. J is TRBJ2-1 and V is TRBV6-6; TRBD1 matches 7 bases. The sequence derives from a female donor with multiple sclerosis, enrolled in a pregnancy study. Material: peripheral blood, obtained after pregnancy. CDR3 nucleotide sequence: TGTGCCAGCAGCCCTACAGGGGCTAATACCAATGAGCAGTTCTTC. Translation: CASSPTGANTNEQFF.